This passage covers 18 T cell receptor beta chains from one sample sequenced in a study of T cell repertoires in cytomegalovirus infection (dated by TCRdb to about 2019). The instrument given in TCRdb is Illumina HiSeq 1500. Clones were called with MiXCR by TCRdb after fastp trimmed the public reads at Q25, and only in-frame beta chains were retained. CDR3 protein sequences are deduplicated, and each keeps its most common genes and DNA. For this sample the table gives 630,000 or so distinct CDR3 sequences, of which 24% were detected only once. Approximately 8% of the sample belongs to the ten largest clones. The specimen sequenced was CD8+ T cells from PBMCs. The receptor source for this set is a human donor in good health (CMV status not recorded). Some clones in this sample may be carry-over from other donors' samples.

This clonotype was detected only a few times. V usage is TRBV7-9 and J usage is TRBJ1-1; tentatively, D is TRBD1 (5 bases). In germline, CDR1 is SEHNR, CDR2 FQNEAQ (reference sequence). The CDR3 has 15 residues. V lost 4 bases, J lost 7 bases, and 19 bases lay in between. This CDR3 reads CASSSMYPGPGEAFF. The CDR3 coding sequence is TGTGCCAGCAGCTCAATGTACCCGGGGCCGGGTGAAGCTTTCTTT.

This clonotype occurred a few times. The J gene is TRBJ1-1, the V gene TRBV28; 8 nucleotides agree with TRBD1. Looked up from germline, CDR1 is MDHEN and CDR2 is SYDVKM. The CDR3 spans 14 residues. V lost 6 bases to trimming and J lost 4 bases; unmatched junction nucleotides: 7. CDR3 DNA sequence: TGTGCCAGCAGCATGGACAGGGTGGTCACTGAAGCTTTCTTT. Translation: CASSMDRVVTEAFF.

The rearrangement uses TRBV6-6 and TRBJ2-1; 7 bases fit TRBD2. The germline gives CDR1 MNHNY, CDR2 SVGAGI (reference sequence). The V gene end was trimmed by 0 bases and the J gene end by 3 bases; junction bases not matched to a gene: 11. This CDR3 comprises 18 residues. Written as DNA, the CDR3 is TGTGCCAGCAGTTACTCTCCTGGGGTGGGGGGGATCTACAATGAGCAGTTCTTC. Translation: CASSYSPGVGGIYNEQFF.

This chain links TRBV29-1 with TRBJ2-1, with TRBD1 identical over 7 bases. There are 15 residues in the CDR3. The V gene end was trimmed by 0 bases and the J gene end by 2 bases; junction bases not matched to a gene: 4. Germline loops: CDR1 SQVTM, CDR2 ANQGSEA. CDR3 sequence reads: CSVEDRQGAYNEQFF. The CDR3 bases are TGCAGCGTTGAAGATAGACAGGGCGCCTACAATGAGCAGTTCTTC.

The chain is built from TRBV5-4 and TRBJ2-1, with 10 bases lining up with TRBD2. This CDR3 spans 16 amino acids. CDR1 is SGHNT, CDR2 YYREEE, per germline (reference sequence). V shed 5 bases and J 7 bases; nucleotides not matched to a gene: 12. The CDR3 DNA sequence: TGTGCCAGCAGTTCCCCCCTGCTAGCGGGGGTAAATGAGCAGTTCTTC. This encodes CASSSPLLAGVNEQFF. Full variable domain (remainder filled in from reference TRBV5-4 and TRBJ2-1): ETGVTQSPTHLIKTRGQQVTLRCSSQSGHNTVSWYQQALGQGPQFIFQYYREEENGRGNFPPRFSGLQFPNYSSELNVNALELDDSALYLCASSSPLLAGVNEQFFGPGTRLTVL.

Ten or more counts support this clonotype. V and J are TRBV25-1 and TRBJ2-2; D assignment may be TRBD1 or TRBD2 (5 bases each). V gave up 1 base and J gave up 2 bases, with 11 bases separating them. The CDR3 has 16 amino acids. Germline assignment: CDR1 MGHDK and CDR2 SYGVNS. The CDR3 is CASSEWGNQNTGELFF. CDR3 nucleotides: TGTGCCAGCAGTGAATGGGGGAATCAAAACACCGGGGAGCTGTTTTTT.

The CDR3 is CAAGYRTDTQYF. CDR3 DNA sequence: TGTGCAGCAGGGTACCGCACAGATACGCAGTATTTT. The J gene is TRBJ2-3, the V gene TRBV28; a possible D gene is TRBD1 (5 bases). Looked up from germline, CDR1 is MDHEN and CDR2 is SYDVKM. The CDR3 covers 12 residues.

CDR3 DNA: TGTGCCAGCAGCTTGTATCTAGCAGAAGGCCCCTACAATGAGCAGTTCTTC. It yields the protein CASSLYLAEGPYNEQFF. The rearrangement uses TRBV5-4 and TRBJ2-1; maybe TRBD2 (5 bases). Trimming stripped 1 base from V and 2 bases from J, with 16 bases between. Germline CDR1 is SGHNT and CDR2 is YYREEE (reference sequence). This CDR3 is built from 17 residues.

There are many counts of this clonotype. The chain has TRBV10-3 and TRBJ2-7, with 7 bases matching TRBD2. CDR1 and CDR2 (germline): ENHRY, SYGVKD. The CDR3 covers 12 residues. V lost 6 bases, J lost 6 bases, and 5 bases stayed unmatched. This CDR3 reads CAIRGGSGEQYV. For the CDR3, the DNA is TGTGCCATCAGGGGGGGGTCGGGCGAGCAGTACGTC.

This clonotype was observed at least ten times. The V gene is TRBV28, the J gene TRBJ2-7; 7 bases align to TRBD1. This CDR3 contains 14 residues. V was clipped by 3 bases and J by 0 bases; unmatched bases: 2. Per the germline V gene, CDR1 is MDHEN and CDR2 is SYDVKM. CDR3 DNA sequence: TGTGCCAGCAGTTTCCGGGACAGCTCCTACGAGCAGTACGTC. Translated: CASSFRDSSYEQYV.

This clonotype was observed a handful of times. This chain links TRBV18 with TRBJ2-5, with 8 bases lining up with TRBD2. There are 15 residues in the CDR3. Germline CDR1 reads KGHSH; CDR2 reads LQKENI. Germline trimming cut 3 bases from V and 0 bases from J; bases unmatched to any gene: 3. The CDR3 DNA is TGTGCCAGCTCACCCGGACTAGCCTACCAAGAGACCCAGTACTTC. Translation gives CASSPGLAYQETQYF.

This clonotype was detected a few times. The rearrangement links TRBV12-3 or TRBV12-4 to TRBJ2-7; 9 bases are shared with TRBD2. CDR3 length: 15 residues. V was clipped by 4 bases and J by 5 bases; unmatched bases: 9. The CDR3 nucleotides read TGTGCCAGCAGTTGGGGGACTAGCAGCACGGACGAGCAGTACTTC. This translates into CASSWGTSSTDEQYF.

The J gene is TRBJ2-7, the V gene TRBV29-1, with D perhaps being TRBD1 or TRBD2 (5 bases each). Germline V CDR1 and CDR2: SQVTM, ANQGSEA. Trimming removed 6 bases from V and 0 bases from J, with 12 bases in between. The CDR3 has 13 amino acids. CDR3 sequence reads: CSVAGDPSYEQYF. In nucleotides, the CDR3 is TGCAGCGTGGCCGGGGACCCCTCCTACGAGCAGTACTTC.

This clonotype was detected many times. V usage is TRBV19 and J usage is TRBJ2-2; D might be TRBD1 (5 bases). Looked up from germline, CDR1 is LNHDA and CDR2 is SQIVND (reference sequence). Trimming removed 0 bases from V and 1 base from J, with 9 bases in between. This CDR3 region has 16 residues. This CDR3 reads CASSIETGVNTGELFF. As DNA, the CDR3 is TGTGCCAGTAGTATAGAAACAGGCGTGAACACCGGGGAGCTGTTTTTT.

The gene calls are TRBV6-2 or TRBV6-3 and TRBJ2-2; D might be TRBD2 (5 bases). The CDR3 extends over 13 amino acids. The V end was cut by 8 bases, the J end by 3 bases, with 10 bases between. Germline CDR1 MNHEY, CDR2 SVGEGT. The CDR3 here is CASVRAYTGELFF. The CDR3 DNA is TGTGCCAGCGTGCGGGCGTACACCGGGGAGCTGTTTTTT.

This clonotype occurred many times. The CDR3 DNA reads TGTGCCAGCAGCTCGATGGGGGGGATGTTAGGCCTACGGGAGCAGTACTTC. It codes for CASSSMGGMLGLREQYF. The chain employs TRBV7-9 and TRBJ2-7; 7 bases map to TRBD2. V shed 4 bases, J shed 7 bases, and the junction held 19 bases outside the gene matches. Germline CDR1 is SEHNR and CDR2 is FQNEAQ (reference sequence). The CDR3 totals 17 residues.

This clonotype was picked up a small number of times. The V call is TRBV4-1, the J call TRBJ2-7; D is uncertain. Germline CDR1 is MGHRA and CDR2 is YSYEKL. The length of the CDR3 is 13 residues. V gave up 3 bases and J gave up 4 bases, with 10 bases separating them. The CDR3 DNA follows: TGCGCCAGCAGCCAGACCGTATGGTACGAGCAGTACTTC. Translating it yields CASSQTVWYEQYF.

The chain uses TRBV29-1 and TRBJ1-1, with D unclear. The CDR3 loop spans 13 amino acids. Trimming left V 4 bases short and J 5 bases short, with 14 bases between. Germline V lookup: CDR1 SQVTM, CDR2 ANQGSEA. CDR3 nucleotides: TGCAGCGTTGGGCGACTAAGTAGGACTGAAGCTTTCTTT. The encoded protein is CSVGRLSRTEAFF.